The rows below give T cell receptor beta chains drawn from one sample of a study of blood T cell repertoires in COVID-19. TCRdb's copy holds only in-frame clones and misses some; the assay was immunoSEQ multiplex PCR. The table has 350,000 to 450,000 clones, 80% to 90% seen once. The sequenced material came from PBMCs or T cells enriched from blood (not recorded which). The receptors come from a man under 40 who had recovered from COVID-19. The conserved cysteine and the conserved F or W are not part of the CDR3 here. The order of the fields is V gene, J gene, CDR3 length, CDR3 protein.

v_gene: TRBV28; j_gene: TRBJ2-2; len: 14; CDR3aa: ASSTPGQGAGGELF
v_gene: TRBV28; j_gene: TRBJ2-3; len: 15; CDR3aa: ASNPAGGAEALDTQY
v_gene: TRBV18; j_gene: TRBJ1-4; len: 12; CDR3aa: ASSPRGTNEKLF
v_gene: TRBV7-6; j_gene: TRBJ2-3; len: 18; CDR3aa: ASSSSGTSRGPSSTDTQY
v_gene: TRBV7-3; j_gene: TRBJ2-1; len: 13; CDR3aa: ASSPTFGGSNEQF
v_gene: TRBV18; j_gene: TRBJ2-7; len: 13; CDR3aa: ASSPGPSANYEQY
v_gene: TRBV18; j_gene: TRBJ2-7; len: 14; CDR3aa: ASSPPTTSGLEEQY
v_gene: TRBV7-9; j_gene: TRBJ2-6; len: 15; CDR3aa: AGRDRGSSSGANVLT
v_gene: TRBV4-2; j_gene: TRBJ2-1; len: 12; CDR3aa: ASSKNRAANEQF
v_gene: TRBV7-9; j_gene: TRBJ1-2; len: 10; CDR3aa: ASSLVQRGYT
v_gene: TRBV28; j_gene: TRBJ2-7; len: 12; CDR3aa: ASIHSGSSYEQY
v_gene: TRBV28; j_gene: TRBJ1-5; len: 13; CDR3aa: ASSKTGQGGQPQH
v_gene: TRBV7-2; j_gene: TRBJ1-5; len: 13; CDR3aa: ASRLDRGPDQPQH
v_gene: TRBV28; j_gene: TRBJ1-2; len: 16; CDR3aa: ASKTTGDSGLLAYGYT
v_gene: TRBV11-2; j_gene: TRBJ2-1; len: 13; CDR3aa: ASSTLAGGPDEQF
v_gene: TRBV6-5; j_gene: TRBJ2-7; len: 11; CDR3aa: ASIKGWGGEQY
v_gene: TRBV5-1; j_gene: TRBJ1-3; len: 14; CDR3aa: ASSTSGQISGNTIY